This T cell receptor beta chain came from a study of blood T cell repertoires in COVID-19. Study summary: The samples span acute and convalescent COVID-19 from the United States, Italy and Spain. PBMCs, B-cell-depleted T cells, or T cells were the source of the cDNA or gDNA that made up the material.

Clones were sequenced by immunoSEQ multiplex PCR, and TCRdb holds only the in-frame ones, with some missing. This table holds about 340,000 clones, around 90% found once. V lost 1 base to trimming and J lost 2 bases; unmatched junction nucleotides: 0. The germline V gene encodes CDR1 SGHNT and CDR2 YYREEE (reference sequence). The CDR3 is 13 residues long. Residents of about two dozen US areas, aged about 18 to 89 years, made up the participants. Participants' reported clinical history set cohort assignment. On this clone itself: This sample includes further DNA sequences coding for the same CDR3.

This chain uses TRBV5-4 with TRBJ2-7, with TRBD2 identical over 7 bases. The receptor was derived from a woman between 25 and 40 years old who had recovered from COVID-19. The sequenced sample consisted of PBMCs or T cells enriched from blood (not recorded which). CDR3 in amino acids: CASSLSGTYEQYF. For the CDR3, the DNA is TGTGCCAGCAGCTTGAGCGGGACCTACGAGCAGTACTTC. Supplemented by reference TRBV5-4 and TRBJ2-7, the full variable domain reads ETGVTQSPTHLIKTRGQQVTLRCSSQSGHNTVSWYQQALGQGPQFIFQYYREEENGRGNFPPRFSGLQFPNYSSELNVNALELDDSALYLCASSLSGTYEQYFGPGTRLTVT.